The source of this T cell receptor beta chain is a study of shared clonotypes between healthy human individuals. Study-level points and caveats: The small donor group covered limited genetic and exposure diversity.

For this clone: Its antigen is undetermined.

Nashville, Tennessee was home to all donors, each a Caucasian adult. V was trimmed by 1 base and J by 7 bases, leaving 10 bases between them. CDR3 length: 13 amino acids. Germline lookup yields CDR1 SEHNR and CDR2 FQNEAQ (reference sequence). The assay was immunoSEQ multiplex PCR, and TCRdb's table has in-frame clones only and misses some. This table has over a million clones, more than 95% appearing once. Specimen: naive CD4+ T cells sorted from blood. Subset noted: CD45RA+ positively selected. J is TRBJ2-5 and V is TRBV7-9; D remains unclear. The TCR sequence derives from a man aged 25-40 years in good health. For the CDR3, the DNA is TGTGCCAGCAGCTTAGGGCCGGGCTGGACCCAGTACTTC. Translated: CASSLGPGWTQYF.